These T cell receptor beta chains were read from a single sample in a study of cytotoxic CD8 clonotypes in ibrutinib-treated CLL. Sequencing used immunoSEQ multiplex PCR; TCRdb keeps in-frame clones, though not all of them. Of over 100,000 clones in the sample, approximately 85% were seen once. Sequenced material: PBMCs, taken after 24 months of ibrutinib treatment. The receptors stem from a human donor with chronic lymphocytic leukemia. The conserved cysteine and the conserved F or W are not part of the CDR3 here. Fields, in order: CDR3 length, V gene, J gene, CDR3 protein.

cdr3_length: 11; v_call: TRBV4-3; j_call: TRBJ2-3; cdr3_aa: ASSQGTTDTQY
cdr3_length: 16; v_call: TRBV4-1; j_call: TRBJ2-1; cdr3_aa: ASSHRYQRGRGEEGQF
cdr3_length: 13; v_call: TRBV7-2; j_call: TRBJ1-5; cdr3_aa: ASSLDRGRNQPQH
cdr3_length: 9; v_call: TRBV29-1; j_call: -; cdr3_aa: SVEEVYEQY
cdr3_length: 15; v_call: TRBV4-3; j_call: TRBJ2-7; cdr3_aa: ASSQPRELESSYEQY
cdr3_length: 11; v_call: TRBV5-1; j_call: TRBJ1-1; cdr3_aa: ASSFFGVTEAF
cdr3_length: 15; v_call: TRBV4-2; j_call: TRBJ2-3; cdr3_aa: ASSQKTVSVITDTQY
cdr3_length: 13; v_call: TRBV6-1; j_call: TRBJ2-5; cdr3_aa: ASGRDTMRVETQY
cdr3_length: 13; v_call: TRBV6-5; j_call: TRBJ1-1; cdr3_aa: ASSSPRGMNTEAF
cdr3_length: 13; v_call: TRBV11-2; j_call: TRBJ1-3; cdr3_aa: ASSQAPGGGNTIY
cdr3_length: 11; v_call: TRBV11-2; j_call: TRBJ1-6; cdr3_aa: ASKGSLGSPLH
cdr3_length: 16; v_call: TRBV7-9; j_call: TRBJ1-2; cdr3_aa: ASTLELRGGAVANGYT
cdr3_length: 13; v_call: TRBV19; j_call: TRBJ2-3; cdr3_aa: ASRGTMASTDTQY
cdr3_length: 13; v_call: TRBV5-5; j_call: TRBJ1-4; cdr3_aa: ASSLDRDRVRKLF
cdr3_length: 11; v_call: TRBV5-1; j_call: TRBJ2-1; cdr3_aa: ASRAAIVNEQF
cdr3_length: 12; v_call: TRBV28; j_call: TRBJ2-7; cdr3_aa: ASTRTGNSYEQY
cdr3_length: 11; v_call: TRBV7-2; j_call: TRBJ1-2; cdr3_aa: ASSLGVIGLTI
cdr3_length: 14; v_call: TRBV7-6; j_call: TRBJ2-3; cdr3_aa: ASTSSGGSSTDTQY
cdr3_length: 11; v_call: TRBV27; j_call: TRBJ2-7; cdr3_aa: ASSRQGPNEQY
cdr3_length: 13; v_call: TRBV18; j_call: TRBJ1-1; cdr3_aa: ASSPDTRQGTEAF
cdr3_length: 12; v_call: TRBV7-9; j_call: TRBJ1-2; cdr3_aa: ASSPPGQGYGYT
cdr3_length: 13; v_call: TRBV2; j_call: TRBJ2-1; cdr3_aa: ASTLTSGVNNEQF